One sample yielded the 5 T cell receptor beta chains listed below, sequenced in a study of T cells in narcolepsy. Clones were sequenced by immunoSEQ multiplex PCR, and TCRdb holds only the in-frame ones, with some missing. The profile covers around 25,000 clones, with 81% appearing a single time and approximately 0.98% taken by the ten largest. What was sequenced was memory (CD45RA-) CD4+ T cells from blood. The receptors were sampled from a human donor in good health.

This chain joins TRBV5-4 and TRBJ2-5; weak D call: TRBD2 (5 bases). The CDR3 contains 15 residues. The germline V gene encodes CDR1 SGHNT and CDR2 YYREEE (reference sequence). Deletions cut 4 bases from V and 4 bases from J, with 17 bases between. The CDR3 DNA reads as TGTGCCAGCAGCCTCCCGTCCGGGGAAAGAGAGACCCAGTACTTC. Its protein product is CASSLPSGERETQYF.

CDR3 sequence (DNA): TGTGCCAGCAGCTTAGACAGACAGGACCGCTATGGCTACACCTTC. This translates into CASSLDRQDRYGYTF. J is TRBJ1-2 and V is TRBV11-2; perhaps TRBD1 as D (6 bases). Deletions cut 0 bases from V and 4 bases from J, with 12 bases between. CDR3 length: 15 amino acids. Germline V gives CDR1 SGHAT, CDR2 FQNNGV. The whole variable domain, remainder taken from reference TRBV11-2 and TRBJ1-2, is EAGVAQSPRYKIIEKRQSVAFWCNPISGHATLYWYQQILGQGPKLLIQFQNNGVVDDSQLPKDRFSAERLKGVDSTLKIQPAKLEDSAVYLCASSLDRQDRYGYTFGSGTRLTVV.

The chain couples TRBV19 to TRBJ1-1, with D maybe TRBD1 (5 bases). In germline, CDR1 is LNHDA, CDR2 SQIVND (reference sequence). V shed 1 base and J shed 5 bases, with 11 bases lying between them. The CDR3 extends over 14 amino acids. The CDR3: CASSIVGGTTEAFF. In DNA form, the CDR3 reads TGTGCCAGTAGTATAGTTGGGGGAACTACTGAAGCTTTCTTT.

The J gene is TRBJ2-7, the V gene TRBV4-2; 8 nucleotides line up with TRBD2. Trimming at V came to 4 bases and at J to 3 bases, leaving 8 bases not matched to a gene. Germline V gene sequence: CDR1 LGHNA, CDR2 YNFKEQ. The CDR3 has 15 residues. Written as DNA, the CDR3 is TGTGCCAGCAGCCTTCGAACTAGCGGTAACTACGAGCAGTACTTC. Translation: CASSLRTSGNYEQYF.

The genes are TRBV28 and TRBJ1-5, with D perhaps TRBD1 (6 bases). This CDR3 region has 14 residues. CDR1 and CDR2 from the germline V gene are MDHEN and SYDVKM. V gave up 7 bases and J gave up 4 bases, with 14 bases separating them. The CDR3 coding sequence is TGTGCCAGCACTATAACAGGGAATAATCAGCCCCAGCATTTT. The encoded protein is CASTITGNNQPQHF.